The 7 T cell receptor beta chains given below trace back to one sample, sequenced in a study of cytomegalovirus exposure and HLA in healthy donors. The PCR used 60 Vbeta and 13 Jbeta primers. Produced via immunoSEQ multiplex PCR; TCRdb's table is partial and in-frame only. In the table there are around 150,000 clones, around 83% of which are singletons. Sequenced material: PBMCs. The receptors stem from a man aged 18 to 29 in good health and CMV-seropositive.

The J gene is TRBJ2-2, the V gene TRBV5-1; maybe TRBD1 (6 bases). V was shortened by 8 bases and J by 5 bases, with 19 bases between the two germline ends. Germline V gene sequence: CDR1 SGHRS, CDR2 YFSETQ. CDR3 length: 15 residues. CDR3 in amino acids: CARQGRLGCTGELFF. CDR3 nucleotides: TGCGCCAGACAGGGTAGGCTTGGGTGTACCGGGGAGCTGTTTTTT.

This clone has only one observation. Here the CDR3 reads CASRQGGQPQHF. In nucleotides, the CDR3 is TGTGCCAGCAGACAGGGTGGTCAGCCCCAGCATTTT. This rearrangement joins TRBV21-1 to TRBJ1-5; the D call TRBD1 from the table was never checked on the DNA. TRBV21-1 is annotated as a pseudogene. This CDR3 region has 12 residues.

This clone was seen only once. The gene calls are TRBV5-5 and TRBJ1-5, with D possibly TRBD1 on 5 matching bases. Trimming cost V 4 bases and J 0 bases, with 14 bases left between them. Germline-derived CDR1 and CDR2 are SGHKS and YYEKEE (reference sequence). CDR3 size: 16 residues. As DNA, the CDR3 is TGTGCCAGCAGCCAGGGTCTGATTTATAGCAATCAGCCCCAGCATTTT. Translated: CASSQGLIYSNQPQHF. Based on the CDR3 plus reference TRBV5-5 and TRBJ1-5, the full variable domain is DAGVTQSPTHLIKTRGQQVTLRCSPISGHKSVSWYQQVLGQGPQFIFQYYEKEERGRGNFPDRFSARQFPNYSSELNVNALLLGDSALYLCASSQGLIYSNQPQHFGDGTRLSIL.

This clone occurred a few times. The CDR3 DNA follows: TGTGCCAGTACTAAAGGGACAGTACTCTCTGGGGCCAACGTCCTGACTTTC. Translation: CASTKGTVLSGANVLTF. The chain is built from TRBV19 and TRBJ2-6; 7 bases line up with TRBD1. There are 17 residues in the CDR3. The germline V gene encodes CDR1 LNHDA and CDR2 SQIVND (reference sequence). The trim removed 7 bases at V and 0 bases at J, leaving 9 bases unmatched.

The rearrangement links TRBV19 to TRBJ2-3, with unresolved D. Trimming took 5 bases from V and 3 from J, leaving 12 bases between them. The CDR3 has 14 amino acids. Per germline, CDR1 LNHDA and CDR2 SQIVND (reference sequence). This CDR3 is CASSPGRGTDTQYF. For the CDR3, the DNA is TGTGCCAGTAGTCCCGGTCGAGGTACAGATACGCAGTATTTT.

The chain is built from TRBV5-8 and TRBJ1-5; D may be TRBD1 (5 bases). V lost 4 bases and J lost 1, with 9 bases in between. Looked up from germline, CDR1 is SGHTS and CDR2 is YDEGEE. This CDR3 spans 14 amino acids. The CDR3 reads CASSHGGSNQPQHF. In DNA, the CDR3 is TGTGCCAGCAGCCACGGGGGGAGCAATCAGCCCCAGCATTTT. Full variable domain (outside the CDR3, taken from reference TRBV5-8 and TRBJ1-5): EAGVTQSPTHLIKTRGQQATLRCSPISGHTSVYWYQQALGLGLQFLLWYDEGEERNRGNFPPRFSGRQFPNYSSELNVNALELEDSALYLCASSHGGSNQPQHFGDGTRLSIL.

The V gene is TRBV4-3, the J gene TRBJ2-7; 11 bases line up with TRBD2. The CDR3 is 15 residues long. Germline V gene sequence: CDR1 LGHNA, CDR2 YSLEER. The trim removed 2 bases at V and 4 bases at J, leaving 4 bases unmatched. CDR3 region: CASSQSSGGIYEQYF. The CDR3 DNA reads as TGCGCCAGCAGCCAATCTAGCGGGGGGATTTACGAGCAGTACTTC.